This TCR beta chain was obtained from a study of response to subunit inactivated influenza vaccine. CDR1 is LGHDT, CDR2 YNNKEL, per germline (reference sequence). There are 15 residues in the CDR3. Deletions cut 5 bases from V and 1 base from J, with 11 bases between. TCRdb reanalysed the RT-PCR reads using MiXCR and keeps one entry per CDR3 protein. The table records over 150,000 distinct CDR3 sequences, about a tenth of them present only once. The TCR originated in a man over 45 who received an inactivated influenza vaccine. This chain joins TRBV3-1 and TRBJ2-2; D is ambiguous. The sample in question was non-naive T cells sorted from PBMCs, obtained 45 days after vaccination. CDR3 in amino acids: CASSKQALNTGELFF. The DNA of the CDR3 is TGTGCCAGCAGCAAGCAGGCTCTGAACACCGGGGAGCTGTTTTTT.